A selection of T cell receptor beta chains follows, all from one sample in a study of cytomegalovirus exposure and HLA in healthy donors. This table comes from immunoSEQ multiplex PCR, and its TCRdb copy is limited to in-frame clones, with some not included. Here the sample table reports about 160,000 clones. The sequencing input was PBMCs. Every receptor here comes from a young man in good health and CMV-seronegative. CDR3s include the opening cysteine and the closing phenylalanine or tryptophan. Each record gives: D gene, V gene, J gene, CDR3 protein, CDR3 DNA. A D gene is named only where the DNA matches it firmly.

d_call: NA; v_call: TRBV4-1; j_call: TRBJ2-5; cdr3_aa: CASRPGGERETQYF; cdr3_nt: TGCGCCAGCAGACCCGGGGGAGAAAGGGAGACCCAGTACTTC
d_call: TRBD1; v_call: TRBV7-2; j_call: TRBJ1-5; cdr3_aa: CASSTDRGTHQPQHF; cdr3_nt: TGTGCCAGCAGCACGGACAGGGGGACCCATCAGCCCCAGCATTTT
d_call: TRBD2; v_call: TRBV7-9; j_call: TRBJ2-7; cdr3_aa: CASSLGSRGSGRTYEQYF; cdr3_nt: TGTGCCAGCAGCTTGGGAAGCCGGGGTAGCGGGAGAACCTACGAGCAGTACTTC
d_call: TRBD1; v_call: TRBV4-1; j_call: TRBJ2-3; cdr3_aa: CASSLRQGEDTQYF; cdr3_nt: TGCGCCAGCAGCCTACGACAGGGGGAAGATACGCAGTATTTT
d_call: TRBD1; v_call: TRBV30; j_call: TRBJ1-1; cdr3_aa: CAWSATGGTEAFF; cdr3_nt: TGTGCCTGGAGTGCAACAGGGGGTACTGAAGCTTTCTTT
d_call: NA; v_call: TRBV6-4; j_call: TRBJ2-3; cdr3_aa: CASSDGADTDTQYF; cdr3_nt: TGTGCCAGCAGTGACGGAGCGGACACAGATACGCAGTATTTT
d_call: TRBD1; v_call: TRBV4-1; j_call: TRBJ1-2; cdr3_aa: CASSLLYRDRPNYGYTF; cdr3_nt: TGCGCCAGCAGCCTACTATACCGGGACAGGCCTAACTATGGCTACACCTTC
d_call: NA; v_call: TRBV6-5; j_call: TRBJ1-5; cdr3_aa: CASKINPGRHQPQHF; cdr3_nt: TGTGCCAGCAAAATCAATCCAGGGCGCCATCAGCCCCAGCATTTT
d_call: TRBD1; v_call: TRBV10-2; j_call: TRBJ1-6; cdr3_aa: CASSRDSYNSPLHF; cdr3_nt: TGCGCCAGCAGCCGGGACAGCTATAATTCACCCCTCCACTTT
d_call: NA; v_call: TRBV9; j_call: TRBJ1-1; cdr3_aa: CASSVAAGLNTEAFF; cdr3_nt: TGTGCCAGCAGCGTAGCGGCGGGTCTGAACACTGAAGCTTTCTTT
d_call: TRBD1; v_call: TRBV27; j_call: TRBJ2-7; cdr3_aa: CASSSYRGQYLTMQYF; cdr3_nt: TGTGCCAGCAGTTCCTACAGGGGTCAATATCTTACGATGCAGTACTTC
d_call: TRBD1; v_call: TRBV19; j_call: TRBJ2-7; cdr3_aa: CASSAYRGGYEQYF; cdr3_nt: TGTGCCAGTAGTGCCTACAGGGGTGGCTACGAGCAGTACTTC
d_call: NA; v_call: TRBV6-5; j_call: TRBJ2-7; cdr3_aa: CASSYSVVYEQYF; cdr3_nt: TGTGCCAGCAGTTACTCAGTAGTATACGAGCAGTACTTC
d_call: TRBD1; v_call: TRBV5-1; j_call: TRBJ1-6; cdr3_aa: CASSVRDRDNSPLHF; cdr3_nt: TGCGCCAGCAGCGTCCGGGACAGGGATAATTCACCCCTCCACTTT
d_call: NA; v_call: TRBV6-5; j_call: TRBJ1-2; cdr3_aa: CASSYSPDAGLYGYTF; cdr3_nt: TGTGCCAGCAGTTACTCGCCAGACGCGGGACTATATGGCTACACCTTC
d_call: NA; v_call: TRBV10-3; j_call: TRBJ1-1; cdr3_aa: CAISQPRVTEAFF; cdr3_nt: TGTGCCATCAGCCAACCCCGGGTGACTGAAGCTTTCTTT
d_call: NA; v_call: TRBV7-9; j_call: TRBJ2-7; cdr3_aa: CASSPPERVEQYF; cdr3_nt: TGTGCCAGCAGCCCCCCAGAGCGGGTCGAGCAGTACTTC
d_call: NA; v_call: TRBV18; j_call: TRBJ1-5; cdr3_aa: CASSPQTGFSNQPQHF; cdr3_nt: TGTGCCAGCTCACCTCAGACGGGGTTTAGCAATCAGCCCCAGCATTTT
d_call: NA; v_call: TRBV18; j_call: TRBJ2-1; cdr3_aa: CASSPISRVAYNEQFF; cdr3_nt: TGTGCCAGCTCACCAATCTCGAGGGTCGCCTACAATGAGCAGTTCTTC
d_call: NA; v_call: TRBV6-6; j_call: TRBJ2-7; cdr3_aa: CASSLATGFYEQYF; cdr3_nt: TGTGCCAGCAGTTTAGCGACGGGATTCTACGAGCAGTACTTC